The clone carrying this TCR beta chain was counted between two and nine times. What it recognizes is unknown. TCRdb itself ran the reads through MiXCR, one entry per CDR3 protein. The table includes about 310,000 distinct CDR3 sequences, 20% to 30% detected once. Germline V lookup: CDR1 SGHRS, CDR2 YFSETQ. The trim removed 0 bases at V and 3 bases at J, leaving 6 bases unmatched. The CDR3 runs 16 residues. The data were obtained in a study of T cell repertoires in cytomegalovirus infection. On the study more broadly: HLA-B-restricted CMV epitopes that are well studied were used alongside recently identified HLA-C-restricted ones.

Notes on the study in general: Ex vivo responses were dominated by HLA-C-restricted CMV-specific TCR beta clonotypes. Cumulative frequency (of public TCR beta family members) identified carriers of CMV plus the relevant HLA.

The receptor comes from a human donor in good health (CMV status not recorded). Some clones in this sample may be carry-over from other donors' samples. Sequencing was performed on cultured PBMCs, taken from culture after CMV antigen stimulation. V usage is TRBV5-1 and J usage is TRBJ1-2, with 9 positions matching TRBD1. CDR3 in DNA: TGCGCCAGCAGCTTGGGCATTGGACAGGGGTACTATGGCTACACCTTC. Its protein is CASSLGIGQGYYGYTF.